These T cell receptor beta chains were read from a single sample in a study of blood T cells in healthy people across ages. One entry per CDR3 protein results from TCRdb running MiXCR on the 5' RACE reads. This table holds some 1.5 million distinct CDR3 sequences, roughly 27% found once. Sequenced: blood. All receptors derive from a woman younger than 45 in good health. The CDR3 runs from the conserved cysteine through the conserved F or W. A D gene is named only where the DNA matches it firmly.

D gene	V gene	J gene	CDR3 protein
.	TRBV27	TRBJ1-2	CASSSPRTLGHGYTF
.	TRBV5-1	TRBJ2-1	CASSLVLDLRGLYNEQFF
.	TRBV28	TRBJ2-2	CASSGGHGYTGELFF
TRBD1	TRBV20-1	TRBJ2-2	CSARGQGGNTGELFF
.	TRBV9	TRBJ1-1	CASSTEMNTEAFF
.	TRBV9	TRBJ2-3	CASSTGLTDTQYF
TRBD1	TRBV12-3/TRBV12-4	TRBJ1-1	CASRDTGTGYTEAFF
.	TRBV7-2	TRBJ1-6	CASSLTFRANNSPLHF
.	TRBV6-6	TRBJ2-1	CAGRPLLSSYNEQFF
TRBD2	TRBV18	TRBJ2-5	CASSPLGTSGRLGPKETQYF
.	TRBV21-1	TRBJ2-1	CASSKAGAGGPSYNELFF
.	TRBV11-2	TRBJ1-4	CASSPQGGANEKLFF
.	TRBV7-9	TRBJ2-5	CTSSLKGRGQETQYF
TRBD2	TRBV29-1	TRBJ2-7	CSVLGGSSEQYF
TRBD2	TRBV3-1	TRBJ2-3	CASSHGTSDFTDTQDF
TRBD2	TRBV4-1	TRBJ2-6	CASSQGTGEGSGANVLTF
TRBD2	TRBV6-2/TRBV6-3	TRBJ2-1	CASTDGLAEQFF
.	TRBV20-1	TRBJ1-5	CSARDRRAQHF
.	TRBV28	TRBJ2-7	CASSLFSTGNYEQYF
.	TRBV6-1	TRBJ2-5	CASSEPTWSQEQYF
TRBD2	TRBV19	TRBJ2-7	CASSIGLAVLYEQYF
.	TRBV4-1	TRBJ1-2	CASSQDGTVIYGYTF
TRBD2	TRBV12-3/TRBV12-4	TRBJ2-7	CASSFSGGTNEQYF
.	TRBV7-6	TRBJ2-7	CASSLAYGGYEQYF